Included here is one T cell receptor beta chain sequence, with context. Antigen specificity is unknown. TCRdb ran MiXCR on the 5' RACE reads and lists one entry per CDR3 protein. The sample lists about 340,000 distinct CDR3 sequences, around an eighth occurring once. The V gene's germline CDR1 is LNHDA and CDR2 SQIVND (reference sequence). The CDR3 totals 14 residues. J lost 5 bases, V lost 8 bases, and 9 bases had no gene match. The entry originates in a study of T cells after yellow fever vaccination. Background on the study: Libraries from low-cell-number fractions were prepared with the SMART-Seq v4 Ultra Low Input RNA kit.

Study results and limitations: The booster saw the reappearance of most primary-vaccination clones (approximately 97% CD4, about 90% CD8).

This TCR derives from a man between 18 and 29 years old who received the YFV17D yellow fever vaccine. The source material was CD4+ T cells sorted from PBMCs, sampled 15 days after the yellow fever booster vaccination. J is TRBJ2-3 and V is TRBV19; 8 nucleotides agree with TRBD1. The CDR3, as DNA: TGTGCCAGTGGCTACCTTGACAGGGGAGATACGCAGTATTTT. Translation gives CASGYLDRGDTQYF.